A selection of T cell receptor beta chains follows, all from one sample in a study of OX40 agonist ivuxolimab in advanced cancers. Measured with immunoSEQ multiplex PCR; TCRdb has only the in-frame clones, and not every one. The sample holds about 24,000 clones, more than 65% seen once. The starting material was CD4+ or CD8+ T cells sorted from blood, obtained in a trial of the OX40 agonist ivuxolimab. Every receptor here comes from an adult with an advanced solid tumor such as melanoma, head and neck, liver or kidney cancer. The CDR3 runs from the conserved cysteine through the conserved F or W. The D gene is left open where the match is weak. A row's size may be missing; if present it is once, few, many or a size class.

d_gene	abundance	v_gene	j_gene	CDR3nt	CDR3aa
TRBD2	NA	TRBV27	TRBJ2-1	TGTGCCAGCAATGGACTAGCAGGCGAGCAGTTCTTC	CASNGLAGEQFF
TRBD2	NA	TRBV4-1	TRBJ2-3	TGCGCCAGCAGCCAAGAACCGGGACTAGCAGCCACAGATACGCAGTATTTT	CASSQEPGLAATDTQYF
NA	NA	TRBV27	TRBJ2-3	TGTGCCAGCAGTTTACTCTCTTCGGGGGGCGATACGCAGTATTTT	CASSLLSSGGDTQYF
TRBD1	medium-sized	TRBV27	TRBJ2-7	TGTGCCAGCAGTTACAAAGGGGGGACAGGGGGATCCTCCTACGAGCAGTACTTC	CASSYKGGTGGSSYEQYF
TRBD1	few	TRBV9	TRBJ1-1	TGTGCCAGCAGCTTAGGACAGGAGGACACTGAAGCTTTCTTT	CASSLGQEDTEAFF
NA	NA	TRBV6-5	TRBJ2-7	TGTGCCAGCAGCCCTACCGGGACTTACTTTTACGAGCAGTACTTC	CASSPTGTYFYEQYF
NA	NA	TRBV6-5	TRBJ1-4	TGTGCCAGCAGTCCTCACAGCGAAGGAGGCGAAAAACTGTTTTTT	CASSPHSEGGEKLFF
NA	NA	TRBV28	TRBJ1-4	TGTGCCAGCAGTTTATGGTGGGCGACCTATGATGAAAAACTGTTTTTT	CASSLWWATYDEKLFF
NA	hyperexpanded	TRBV5-5	TRBJ1-1	TGTGCCAGCAGCTTGGTAGCTGGGGTCACTGAAGCTTTCTTT	CASSLVAGVTEAFF
TRBD2	once	TRBV6-5	TRBJ2-3	TGTGCCAGCAGTTACGTAGCGGGAGGAGCAGATACGCAGTATTTT	CASSYVAGGADTQYF
TRBD2	NA	TRBV2	TRBJ2-2	TGTGCCAGCAGCGAGACTAGCTCGAACACCGGGGAGCTGTTTTTT	CASSETSSNTGELFF
TRBD2	NA	TRBV27	TRBJ2-7	TGTGCCAGCAGTTCCACCGGGACTAGCGGCTACGAGCAGTACTTC	CASSSTGTSGYEQYF
NA	once	TRBV6-5	TRBJ1-1	TGTGCCAGCAGTTACCAGACGAACACTGAAGCTTTCTTT	CASSYQTNTEAFF
NA	NA	TRBV4-1	TRBJ2-3	TGCGCCAGCAGCCAAGAGAATGGGGGGAGGGGGTCAGATACGCAGTATTTT	CASSQENGGRGSDTQYF
TRBD1	NA	TRBV5-8	TRBJ1-4	TGTGCCAGCAGTCCACAGGGGGCAACTAATGAAAAACTGTTTTTT	CASSPQGATNEKLFF
TRBD1	NA	TRBV19	TRBJ1-2	TGTGCCAGTAGTATACCCCCGACAGGGAACTATGGCTACACCTTC	CASSIPPTGNYGYTF
NA	NA	TRBV30	TRBJ1-2	TGTGCCTGGGATTTGGGCCTCTATGGCTACACCTTC	CAWDLGLYGYTF
TRBD2	NA	TRBV6-4	TRBJ2-3	TGTGCCAGCAGTATCACTAGCGGGACCACAGATACGCAGTATTTT	CASSITSGTTDTQYF
NA	NA	TRBV9	TRBJ2-7	TGTGCCAGCAGCGTAGGGGGACCAGGCACCTACGAGCAGTACTTC	CASSVGGPGTYEQYF
NA	NA	TRBV7-9	TRBJ1-1	TGTGCCAGCAGTAAACTCTGGGGGGGCACTGAAGCTTTCTTT	CASSKLWGGTEAFF
TRBD2	NA	TRBV7-6	TRBJ2-7	TGTGCCAGCAGCCATGCCTCTAGCGGGGTATACGAGCAGTACTTC	CASSHASSGVYEQYF
NA	few	TRBV21-1	TRBJ2-7	TGTGCCAGCAGCAAAGCTTCAGTTGTATTTCCGAGCCTGGGGCTGGACGAGCAGTACTTC	CASSKASVVFPSLGLDEQYF
TRBD2	NA	TRBV6-5	TRBJ2-1	TGTGCCAGCAGGACCGGGACTAGGGCGAGTGAGCAGTTCTTC	CASRTGTRASEQFF
NA	NA	TRBV29-1	TRBJ2-7	TGCAGCGTTGAAGTCTCCGGGACTGCTTACTACGAGCAGTACTTC	CSVEVSGTAYYEQYF
TRBD1	once	TRBV6-1	TRBJ2-7	TGTGCCAGCAGTTATCAGGGGGCCTACGAGCAGTACTTC	CASSYQGAYEQYF
NA	NA	TRBV19	TRBJ1-5	TGTGCCAGTAGTTACGTAGCAGCCTATCAGCCCCAGCATTTT	CASSYVAAYQPQHF
TRBD2	NA	TRBV28	TRBJ2-1	TGTGCCAGCAGTCTTTCGACGACTAGCGGGAGAAGAAATGAGCAGTTCTTC	CASSLSTTSGRRNEQFF
NA	NA	TRBV4-1	TRBJ2-3	TGCGCCAGCAGCCAAGGGCAGGGTGAATTGAATACGCAGTATTTT	CASSQGQGELNTQYF
NA	NA	TRBV6-1	TRBJ1-5	TGTGCCAGCATGTGGGGAAATCAGCCCCAGCATTTT	CASMWGNQPQHF
TRBD2	NA	TRBV2	TRBJ2-1	TGTGCCAGCAGTGACTGGCTAGCGGTAAACAATGAGCAGTTCTTC	CASSDWLAVNNEQFF